This T cell receptor (beta chain) came from a study of blood T cell repertoires in COVID-19. The CDR3 totals 13 residues. Germline CDR1 SNHLY, CDR2 FYNNEI. V lost 8 bases to trimming and J lost 10 bases; unmatched junction nucleotides: 6. The data were produced by immunoSEQ multiplex PCR, yet TCRdb's version contains in-frame clones alone and is incomplete. Among fewer than 150,000 clones listed, about 83% were seen once. Sequenced sample: peripheral blood. This clonotype was obtained from a man in his 70s with acute or convalescent COVID-19. This chain joins TRBV2 and TRBJ1-6; 9 bases agree with TRBD1. CDR3 protein: CASPGQGPSPLHF. DNA of the CDR3: TGTGCCAGCCCGGGACAGGGACCCTCACCCCTCCACTTT.